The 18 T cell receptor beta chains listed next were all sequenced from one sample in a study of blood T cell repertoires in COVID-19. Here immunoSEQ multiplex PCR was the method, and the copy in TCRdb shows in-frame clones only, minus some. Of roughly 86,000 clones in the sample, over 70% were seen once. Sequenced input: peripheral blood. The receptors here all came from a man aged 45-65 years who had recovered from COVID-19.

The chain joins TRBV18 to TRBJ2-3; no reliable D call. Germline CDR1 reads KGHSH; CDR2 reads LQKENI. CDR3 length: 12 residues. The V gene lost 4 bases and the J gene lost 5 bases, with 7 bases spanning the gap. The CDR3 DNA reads TGTGCCAGCTCACAGTCAGTAGATACGCAGTATTTT. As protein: CASSQSVDTQYF.

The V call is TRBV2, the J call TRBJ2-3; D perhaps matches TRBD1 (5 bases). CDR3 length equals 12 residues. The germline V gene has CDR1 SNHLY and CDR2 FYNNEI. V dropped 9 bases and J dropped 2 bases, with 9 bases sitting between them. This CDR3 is CASRQYTDTQYF. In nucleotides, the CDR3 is TGTGCCAGTCGACAGTACACAGATACGCAGTATTTT.

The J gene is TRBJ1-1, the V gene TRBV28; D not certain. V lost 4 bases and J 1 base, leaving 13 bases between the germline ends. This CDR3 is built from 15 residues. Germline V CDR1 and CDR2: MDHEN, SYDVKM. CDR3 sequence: CASSSKAGRNTEAFF. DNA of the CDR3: TGTGCCAGCAGTTCTAAAGCCGGGAGGAACACTGAAGCTTTCTTT.

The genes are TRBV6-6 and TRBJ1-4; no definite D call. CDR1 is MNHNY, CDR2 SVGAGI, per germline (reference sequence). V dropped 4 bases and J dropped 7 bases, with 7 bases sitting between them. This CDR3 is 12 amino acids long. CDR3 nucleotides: TGTGCCAGCAGTTTCGGGATTGAAAAACTGTTTTTT. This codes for CASSFGIEKLFF.

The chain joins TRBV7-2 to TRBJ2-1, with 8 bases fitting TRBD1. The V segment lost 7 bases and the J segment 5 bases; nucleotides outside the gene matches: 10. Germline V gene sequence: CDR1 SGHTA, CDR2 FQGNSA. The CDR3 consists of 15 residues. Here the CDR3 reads CASNPRTGKNNEQFF. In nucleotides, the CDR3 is TGTGCCAGCAACCCCCGGACAGGGAAAAACAATGAGCAGTTCTTC.

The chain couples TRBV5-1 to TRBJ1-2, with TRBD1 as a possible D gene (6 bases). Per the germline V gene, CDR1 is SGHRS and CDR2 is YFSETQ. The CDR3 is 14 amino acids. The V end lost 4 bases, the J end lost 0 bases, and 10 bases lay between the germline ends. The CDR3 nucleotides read TGCGCCAGCAGCCAGGACAGTTCTAACTATGGCTACACCTTC. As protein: CASSQDSSNYGYTF.

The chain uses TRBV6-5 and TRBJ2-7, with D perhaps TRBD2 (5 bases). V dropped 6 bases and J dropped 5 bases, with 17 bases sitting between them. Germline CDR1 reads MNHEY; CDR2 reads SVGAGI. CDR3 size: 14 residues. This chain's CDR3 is CASSWTSPRNEQYF. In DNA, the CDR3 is TGTGCCAGCAGCTGGACTTCTCCAAGGAACGAGCAGTACTTC.

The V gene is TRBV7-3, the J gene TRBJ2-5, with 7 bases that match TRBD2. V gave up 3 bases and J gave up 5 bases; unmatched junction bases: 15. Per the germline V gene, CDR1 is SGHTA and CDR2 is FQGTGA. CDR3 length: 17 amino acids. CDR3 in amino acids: CASSFGRTRHGSETQYF. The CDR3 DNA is TGTGCCAGCAGCTTTGGACGGACTAGGCATGGATCGGAGACCCAGTACTTC.

DNA of the CDR3: TGCGCCAGCAGCCCCGGGGAGAGGGAGACCCAGTACTTC. It is translated as CASSPGERETQYF. This chain uses TRBV4-3 with TRBJ2-5; D is possibly TRBD2 (5 bases). The CDR3 is 13 residues long. V was shortened by 4 bases and J by 5 bases, with 11 bases between the two germline ends. The germline V gene has CDR1 LGHNA and CDR2 YSLEER.

The CDR3 loop reads CAWSRQSTGELFF. The CDR3 DNA is TGTGCCTGGAGCAGACAGAGCACCGGGGAGCTGTTTTTT. This chain joins TRBV30 and TRBJ2-2; tentatively, D is TRBD1 (5 bases). This CDR3 region has 13 residues. With 3 bases removed from V and 4 bases from J, the gap between germline ends came to 9 bases. In germline, CDR1 is GTSNPN, CDR2 SVGIG (reference sequence).

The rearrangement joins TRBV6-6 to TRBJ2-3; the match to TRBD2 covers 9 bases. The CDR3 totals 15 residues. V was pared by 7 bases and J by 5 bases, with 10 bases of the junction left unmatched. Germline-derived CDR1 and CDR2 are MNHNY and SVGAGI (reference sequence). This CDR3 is CASMGGRAEKDTQYF. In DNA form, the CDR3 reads TGTGCCAGCATGGGCGGGAGGGCCGAGAAAGATACGCAGTATTTT.

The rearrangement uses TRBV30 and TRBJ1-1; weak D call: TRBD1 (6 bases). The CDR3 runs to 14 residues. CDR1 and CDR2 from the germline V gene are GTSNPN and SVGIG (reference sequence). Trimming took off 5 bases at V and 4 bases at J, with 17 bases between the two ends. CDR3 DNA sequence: TGTGCCTGGCGAACACAGGGACGGGGCACTGAAGCTTTCTTT. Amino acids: CAWRTQGRGTEAFF. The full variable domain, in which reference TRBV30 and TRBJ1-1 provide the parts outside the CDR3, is SQTIHQWPATLVQPVGSPLSLECTVEGTSNPNLYWYRQAAGRGLQLLFYSVGIGQISSEVPQNLSASRPQDRQFILSSKKLLLSDSGFYLCAWRTQGRGTEAFFGQGTRLTVV.

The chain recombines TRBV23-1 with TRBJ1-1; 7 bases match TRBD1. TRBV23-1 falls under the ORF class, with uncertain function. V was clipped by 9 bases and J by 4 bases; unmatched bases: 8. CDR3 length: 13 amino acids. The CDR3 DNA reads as TGCGCCAGGCTGGACAGGCCCGTCACTGAAGCTTTCTTT. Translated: CARLDRPVTEAFF.

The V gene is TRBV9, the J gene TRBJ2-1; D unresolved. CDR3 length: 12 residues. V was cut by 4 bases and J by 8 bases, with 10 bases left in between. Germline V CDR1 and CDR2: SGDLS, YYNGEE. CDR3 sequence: CASSPRGYEQFF. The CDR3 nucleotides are TGTGCCAGCAGCCCCCGAGGCTATGAGCAGTTCTTC.

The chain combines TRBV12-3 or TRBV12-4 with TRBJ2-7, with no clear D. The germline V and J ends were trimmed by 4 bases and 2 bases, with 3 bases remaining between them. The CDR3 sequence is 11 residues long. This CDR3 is CASSSAYEQYF. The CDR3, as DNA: TGTGCCAGCAGTTCGGCCTACGAGCAGTACTTC.

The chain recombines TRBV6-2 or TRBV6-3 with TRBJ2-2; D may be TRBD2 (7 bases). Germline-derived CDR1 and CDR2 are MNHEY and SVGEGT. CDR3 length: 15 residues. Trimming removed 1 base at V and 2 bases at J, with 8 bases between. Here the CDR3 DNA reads TGTGCCAGCAGTTACTGGGGGGGCAACACCGGGGAGCTGTTTTTT. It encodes CASSYWGGNTGELFF.

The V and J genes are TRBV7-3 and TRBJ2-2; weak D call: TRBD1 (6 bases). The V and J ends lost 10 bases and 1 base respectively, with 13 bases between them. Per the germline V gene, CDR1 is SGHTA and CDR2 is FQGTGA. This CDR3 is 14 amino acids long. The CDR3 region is CATSGTRNTGELFF. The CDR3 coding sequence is TGTGCCACTTCCGGGACAAGGAACACCGGGGAGCTGTTTTTT.

The chain's CDR3 is CASSQGQGNEKLFF. DNA of the CDR3: TGCGCCAGCAGCCAAGGCCAGGGCAACGAAAAACTGTTTTTT. The chain has TRBV4-3 and TRBJ1-4; TRBD1 is a possible D gene (5 bases). V lost 1 base and J lost 8, with 11 bases in between. The CDR3 contains 14 residues. Germline V gives CDR1 LGHNA, CDR2 YSLEER.